The 11 T cell receptor beta chains listed next were all sequenced from one sample in a study of blood T cell repertoires in COVID-19. Using immunoSEQ multiplex PCR, the repertoire was profiled, and TCRdb retains in-frame clones only, with some absent. The repertoire holds tens of thousands of clones, about 86% seen once, with more than 3.5% in the top ten. The specimen was peripheral blood. The receptors originated from a man aged 45 to 65 with acute or convalescent COVID-19.

The V and J genes are TRBV5-4 and TRBJ2-1, with 13 bases fitting TRBD2. Germline assignment: CDR1 SGHNT and CDR2 YYREEE (reference sequence). The V and J ends lost 0 bases and 7 bases, in that order; junction bases with no gene match: 10. This CDR3 has 18 residues. The CDR3 sequence: CASSLGLAGGRRGNEQFF. DNA for the CDR3: TGTGCCAGCAGCTTGGGACTAGCGGGAGGTCGCCGGGGGAATGAGCAGTTCTTC.

The CDR3 nucleotides are TGTGCCAGCAGCTTGGGACGGGACGAGACTAGCGGGAGCTCCAGGACAGATACGCAGTATTTT. Translating gives CASSLGRDETSGSSRTDTQYF. The V and J genes are TRBV13 and TRBJ2-3; 12 bases map to TRBD2. V was pared by 3 bases and J by 3 bases, with 19 bases of the junction left unmatched. CDR3 length equals 21 residues. Looked up from germline, CDR1 is PRHDT and CDR2 is FYEKMQ (reference sequence).

The chain combines TRBV10-1 with TRBJ2-3; 8 nucleotides align to TRBD1. Germline V lookup: CDR1 WNHNN, CDR2 SYGVQD (reference sequence). With V trimmed by 3 bases and J by 5 bases, 7 bases remained unmatched. This CDR3 spans 15 amino acids. CDR3 nucleotides: TGCGCCAGCAGTGAAATGACAGGGGCCATAGATACGCAGTATTTT. Its translation is CASSEMTGAIDTQYF.

This clone was counted between two and nine times. Other DNA sequences in this specimen translate into the identical CDR3. The J gene is TRBJ2-4, the V gene TRBV11-3, with 9 bases lining up with TRBD1. The trim removed 1 base at V and 1 base at J, leaving 2 bases unmatched. Germline-derived CDR1 and CDR2 are SGHNT and YENEEA. This CDR3 is 16 amino acids long. CDR3 residues: CASSLGGTGAKNIQYF. CDR3 bases: TGTGCCAGCAGCTTAGGAGGGACAGGGGCCAAAAACATTCAGTACTTC.

The chain employs TRBV29-1 and TRBJ2-2; 14 bases are shared with TRBD2. This CDR3 is built from 19 residues. CDR1 SQVTM and CDR2 ANQGSEA come from the germline V gene. After removal of 7 bases from V and 0 bases from J, the junction contained 13 bases not matched to a gene. The CDR3 spells CSAQGTSGSSYANTGELFF. CDR3 coding DNA: TGCAGCGCCCAAGGGACTAGCGGGAGCTCTTACGCGAACACCGGGGAGCTGTTTTTT.

The genes are TRBV23-1 and TRBJ2-5; TRBD2 might be the D (6 bases). TRBV23-1 is an open reading frame, and its role is uncertain. Trimming took off 1 base at V and 5 bases at J, with 14 bases between the two ends. The CDR3 runs 15 residues. The CDR3, as DNA: TGCGCCAGCAGTCAATGGGGGGTTCGCTTGGAGACCCAGTACTTC. Translation gives CASSQWGVRLETQYF.

The chain couples TRBV19 to TRBJ1-6; 8 bases align to TRBD1. Germline trimming cut 5 bases from V and 11 bases from J; bases unmatched to any gene: 17. The CDR3 consists of 17 residues. Germline V gives CDR1 LNHDA, CDR2 SQIVND (reference sequence). This CDR3 is CASSPPRQGARRTPLHF. CDR3 DNA sequence: TGTGCCAGTAGTCCACCCCGGCAGGGGGCACGTCGGACACCCCTCCACTTT.

The chain has TRBV11-2 and TRBJ2-7; D uncertain. The V gene's germline CDR1 is SGHAT and CDR2 FQNNGV. The CDR3 spans 14 residues. The ends were cut back, 0 bases at V and 7 bases at J, with 13 bases in the middle. In nucleotides, the CDR3 is TGTGCCAGCAGCTTAGAACCGGTCCGCTGGGAGCAGTACTTC. It yields the protein CASSLEPVRWEQYF.

This clone was found once. Within the sample, other DNA sequences also encode this same CDR3. The V gene is TRBV7-3, the J gene TRBJ2-5; D is possibly TRBD2 (6 bases). The CDR3 covers 13 residues. V gave up 8 bases and J gave up 5 bases, with 15 bases separating them. From germline, CDR1 is SGHTA and CDR2 FQGTGA. The DNA for the CDR3 is TGTGCCAGCTCCTTGGGGGGTAGGGAGACCCAGTACTTC. Translated, it gives CASSLGGRETQYF.

The chain is built from TRBV3-1 (or the pseudogene TRBV3-2) and TRBJ2-3; the match to TRBD1 covers 9 bases. Germline trimming cut 4 bases from V and 7 bases from J; bases unmatched to any gene: 15. Per germline, CDR1 LGHDT and CDR2 YNNKEL (reference sequence). The CDR3 length is 17 residues. CDR3 bases: TGTGCCAGCAGCCTTACCGACCAGGGACAGGGTCTCAATACGCAGTATTTT. As protein: CASSLTDQGQGLNTQYF.

Here the CDR3 DNA reads TGCAGTGCTAGTAAAGTAGCGGGGGGTCTCACAGATACGCAGTATTTT. This translates into CSASKVAGGLTDTQYF. The chain has TRBV20-1 and TRBJ2-3; 10 bases line up with TRBD2. With V trimmed by 3 bases and J by 2 bases, 8 bases remained unmatched. The length of the CDR3 is 16 residues. The V gene's germline CDR1 is DFQATT and CDR2 SNEGSKA (reference sequence).